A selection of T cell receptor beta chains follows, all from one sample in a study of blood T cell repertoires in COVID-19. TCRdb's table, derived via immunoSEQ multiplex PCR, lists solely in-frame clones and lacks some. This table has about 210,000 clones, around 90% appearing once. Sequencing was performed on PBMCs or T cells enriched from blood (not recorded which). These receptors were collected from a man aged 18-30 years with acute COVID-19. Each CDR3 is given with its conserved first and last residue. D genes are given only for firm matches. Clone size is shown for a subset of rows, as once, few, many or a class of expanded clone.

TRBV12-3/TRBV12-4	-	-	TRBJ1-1	CASRRQGNTEAFF	TGTGCCAGCAGACGTCAGGGGAACACTGAAGCTTTCTTT
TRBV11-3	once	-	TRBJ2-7	CASSFRGPYEQYF	TGTGCCAGCAGCTTTCGGGGTCCCTACGAGCAGTACTTC
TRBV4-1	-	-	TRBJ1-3	CASSPPSTGNTIYF	TGCGCCAGCAGCCCTCCATCTACTGGAAACACCATATATTTT
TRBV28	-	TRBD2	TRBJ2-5	CASSFHTSAVETQYF	TGTGCCAGCAGTTTTCATACTAGCGCTGTAGAGACCCAGTACTTC
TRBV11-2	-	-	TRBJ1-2	CASSLEVREDGYTF	TGTGCCAGCAGCTTAGAGGTCAGGGAGGATGGCTACACCTTC
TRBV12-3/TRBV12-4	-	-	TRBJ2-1	CASSLRQAPQFF	TGTGCCAGCAGTTTAAGACAGGCCCCGCAGTTCTTC
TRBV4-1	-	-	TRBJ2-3	CASSQGGRADTQYF	TGCGCCAGCAGCCAAGGTGGCAGGGCAGATACGCAGTATTTT
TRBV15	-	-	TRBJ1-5	CATQRAPRDRKNQPQHF	TGTGCCACCCAACGTGCCCCTAGAGACAGGAAAAATCAGCCCCAGCATTTT
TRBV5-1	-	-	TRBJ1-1	CASSLESGGGEAFF	TGCGCCAGCAGCTTGGAATCGGGGGGTGGAGAAGCTTTCTTT
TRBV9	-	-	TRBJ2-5	CASSAGTLEKTQYF	TGTGCCAGCAGCGCCGGGACTCTAGAAAAGACCCAGTACTTC
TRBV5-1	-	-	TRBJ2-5	CASSLAPGAGETQYF	TGCGCCAGCAGCTTGGCTCCGGGAGCCGGGGAGACCCAGTACTTC
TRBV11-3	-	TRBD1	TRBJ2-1	CASSQTDRTGNEQFF	TGTGCCAGCAGCCAGACGGACAGGACGGGGAATGAGCAGTTCTTC
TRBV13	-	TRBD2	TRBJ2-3	CASSDRLTSGGSDTQYF	TGTGCCAGCAGCGACAGACTGACTAGCGGTGGCTCAGATACGCAGTATTTT
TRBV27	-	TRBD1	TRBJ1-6	CASSLLTGQARSPLHF	TGTGCCAGCAGTTTATTGACAGGACAGGCGCGGTCACCCCTCCACTTT
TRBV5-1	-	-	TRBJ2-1	CASSPQGNNEQFF	TGCGCCAGCAGCCCCCAGGGAAACAATGAGCAGTTCTTC
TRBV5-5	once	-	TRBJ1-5	CASSLVPYKRPQHF	TGTGCCAGCAGCTTGGTACCCTACAAGCGGCCCCAGCATTTT
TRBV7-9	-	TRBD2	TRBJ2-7	CASSLDAGLAF	TGTGCCAGCAGTTTAGATGCGGGACTAGCCTTC
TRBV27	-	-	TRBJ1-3	CASSLGGSAGNTIYF	TGTGCCAGCAGTTTGGGAGGGAGCGCTGGAAACACCATATATTTT
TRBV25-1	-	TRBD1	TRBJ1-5	CASSDGQGGQPQHF	TGTGCCAGCAGTGATGGACAGGGTGGACAGCCCCAGCATTTT
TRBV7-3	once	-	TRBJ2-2	CASSLVLAGELFF	TGTGCCAGCAGCTTAGTCCTAGCCGGGGAGCTGTTTTTT
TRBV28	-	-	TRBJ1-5	CASSFVGVGQPQHF	TGTGCCAGCAGTTTCGTAGGGGTCGGGCAGCCCCAGCATTTT
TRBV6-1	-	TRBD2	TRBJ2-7	CASSELGLVSEQYF	TGTGCCAGCAGTGAATTGGGACTAGTCTCCGAGCAGTACTTC
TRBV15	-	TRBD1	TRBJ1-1	CATSSRTGEAFF	TGTGCCACCAGCAGCAGGACAGGCGAAGCTTTCTTT
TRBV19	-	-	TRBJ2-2	CASGHNTGELFF	TGTGCCAGCGGACACAACACCGGGGAGCTGTTTTTT
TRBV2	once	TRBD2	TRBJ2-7	CAVKGGAPYEQYF	TGTGCCGTGAAGGGAGGGGCCCCCTACGAGCAGTACTTC
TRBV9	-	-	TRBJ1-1	CASSVGGLLNTEAFF	TGTGCCAGCAGCGTGGGGGGGCTTCTGAACACTGAAGCTTTCTTT
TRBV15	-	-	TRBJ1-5	CATSRAYQPQHF	TGTGCCACCAGCAGAGCCTATCAGCCCCAGCATTTT
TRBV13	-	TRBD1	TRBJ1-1	CASSNSRGRRTEAFF	TGTGCCAGCAGCAACTCCAGGGGGCGCCGTACTGAAGCTTTCTTT
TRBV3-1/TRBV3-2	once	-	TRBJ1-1	CASSQGRRGGTEAFF	TGTGCCAGCAGCCAAGGGAGACGAGGGGGCACTGAAGCTTTCTTT
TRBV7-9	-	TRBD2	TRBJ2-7	CASSLGIAGGYEQYF	TGTGCCAGCAGCTTAGGTATAGCGGGAGGGTACGAGCAGTACTTC
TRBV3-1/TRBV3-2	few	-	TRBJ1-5	CASSPSVWQPQHF	TGTGCCAGCAGCCCTTCGGTTTGGCAGCCCCAGCATTTT
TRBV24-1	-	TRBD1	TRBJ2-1	CATSARTGLNEQFF	TGTGCCACCAGTGCCCGGACAGGGCTTAATGAGCAGTTCTTC
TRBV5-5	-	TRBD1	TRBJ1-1	CASSLAQGFGTEAFF	TGTGCCAGCAGCTTGGCACAGGGGTTCGGCACTGAAGCTTTCTTT
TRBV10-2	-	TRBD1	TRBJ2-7	CASSVGDRGRNEQYF	TGCGCCAGCAGTGTAGGGGACAGGGGGCGAAACGAGCAGTACTTC
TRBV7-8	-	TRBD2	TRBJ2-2	CASSLKLADNTGELFF	TGTGCCAGCAGCTTAAAACTAGCGGATAACACCGGGGAGCTGTTTTTT
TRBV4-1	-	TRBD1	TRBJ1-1	CASSQDGTGVPSGTEAFF	TGCGCCAGCAGCCAAGACGGGACAGGGGTCCCAAGTGGGACTGAAGCTTTCTTT
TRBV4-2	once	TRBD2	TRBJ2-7	CASSQDVAGVYEQYF	TGTGCCAGCAGCCAAGATGTCGCGGGGGTCTACGAGCAGTACTTC
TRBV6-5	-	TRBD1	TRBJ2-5	CASRGQGGWTQYF	TGTGCCAGCAGAGGACAGGGCGGGTGGACCCAGTACTTC
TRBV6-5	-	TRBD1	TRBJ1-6	CASREGQQNSPLHF	TGTGCCAGCAGGGAGGGACAGCAAAATTCACCCCTCCACTTT
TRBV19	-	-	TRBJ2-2	CASSIVADTGELFF	TGTGCCAGTAGTATAGTGGCGGACACCGGGGAGCTGTTTTTT
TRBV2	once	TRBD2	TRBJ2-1	CASGGTSGRGVYNEQFF	TGTGCCAGCGGTGGGACTAGCGGGAGAGGAGTCTACAATGAGCAGTTCTTC
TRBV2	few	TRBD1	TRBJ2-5	CASSEATDRQETQYF	TGTGCCAGCAGTGAAGCCACGGACAGGCAAGAGACCCAGTACTTC
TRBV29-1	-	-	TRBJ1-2	CSVPRGNYGYTF	TGCAGCGTGCCAAGGGGGAACTATGGCTACACCTTC
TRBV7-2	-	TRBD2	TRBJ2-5	CASSRGTSGIETQYF	TGTGCCAGCAGCCGCGGGACTAGCGGGATTGAGACCCAGTACTTC
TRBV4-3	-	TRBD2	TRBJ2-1	CASSPWARGGLGMNNEQFF	TGCGCCAGCAGCCCTTGGGCTAGGGGAGGGCTGGGTATGAACAATGAGCAGTTCTTC
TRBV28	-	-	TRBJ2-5	CASRKNLKETQYF	TGTGCCAGCAGGAAGAACCTAAAAGAGACCCAGTACTTC
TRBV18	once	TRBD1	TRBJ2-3	CASSPGQGAQGDTQYF	TGTGCCAGCTCGCCGGGACAGGGGGCGCAGGGAGATACGCAGTATTTT
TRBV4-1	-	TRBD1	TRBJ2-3	CASSQERDREVYTDTQYF	TGCGCCAGCAGCCAGGAAAGAGACAGGGAAGTATATACAGATACGCAGTATTTT
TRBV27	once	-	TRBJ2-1	CASSPGYNEQFF	TGTGCCAGCAGCCCCGGTTACAATGAGCAGTTCTTC
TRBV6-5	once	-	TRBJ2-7	CASSSGQSTPYEQYF	TGTGCCAGCAGCAGTGGACAATCAACCCCCTACGAGCAGTACTTC
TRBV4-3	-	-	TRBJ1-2	CASSQDRWGESGYTF	TGCGCCAGCAGCCAAGATAGATGGGGGGAGAGTGGCTACACCTTC
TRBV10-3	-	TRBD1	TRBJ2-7	CAIGGTGGDVLGEQYF	TGTGCCATCGGAGGGACAGGGGGGGATGTCTTGGGGGAGCAGTACTTC
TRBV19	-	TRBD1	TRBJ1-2	CASSIAGSGRGNGYTF	TGTGCCAGTAGTATAGCGGGCTCGGGCAGGGGGAATGGCTACACCTTC